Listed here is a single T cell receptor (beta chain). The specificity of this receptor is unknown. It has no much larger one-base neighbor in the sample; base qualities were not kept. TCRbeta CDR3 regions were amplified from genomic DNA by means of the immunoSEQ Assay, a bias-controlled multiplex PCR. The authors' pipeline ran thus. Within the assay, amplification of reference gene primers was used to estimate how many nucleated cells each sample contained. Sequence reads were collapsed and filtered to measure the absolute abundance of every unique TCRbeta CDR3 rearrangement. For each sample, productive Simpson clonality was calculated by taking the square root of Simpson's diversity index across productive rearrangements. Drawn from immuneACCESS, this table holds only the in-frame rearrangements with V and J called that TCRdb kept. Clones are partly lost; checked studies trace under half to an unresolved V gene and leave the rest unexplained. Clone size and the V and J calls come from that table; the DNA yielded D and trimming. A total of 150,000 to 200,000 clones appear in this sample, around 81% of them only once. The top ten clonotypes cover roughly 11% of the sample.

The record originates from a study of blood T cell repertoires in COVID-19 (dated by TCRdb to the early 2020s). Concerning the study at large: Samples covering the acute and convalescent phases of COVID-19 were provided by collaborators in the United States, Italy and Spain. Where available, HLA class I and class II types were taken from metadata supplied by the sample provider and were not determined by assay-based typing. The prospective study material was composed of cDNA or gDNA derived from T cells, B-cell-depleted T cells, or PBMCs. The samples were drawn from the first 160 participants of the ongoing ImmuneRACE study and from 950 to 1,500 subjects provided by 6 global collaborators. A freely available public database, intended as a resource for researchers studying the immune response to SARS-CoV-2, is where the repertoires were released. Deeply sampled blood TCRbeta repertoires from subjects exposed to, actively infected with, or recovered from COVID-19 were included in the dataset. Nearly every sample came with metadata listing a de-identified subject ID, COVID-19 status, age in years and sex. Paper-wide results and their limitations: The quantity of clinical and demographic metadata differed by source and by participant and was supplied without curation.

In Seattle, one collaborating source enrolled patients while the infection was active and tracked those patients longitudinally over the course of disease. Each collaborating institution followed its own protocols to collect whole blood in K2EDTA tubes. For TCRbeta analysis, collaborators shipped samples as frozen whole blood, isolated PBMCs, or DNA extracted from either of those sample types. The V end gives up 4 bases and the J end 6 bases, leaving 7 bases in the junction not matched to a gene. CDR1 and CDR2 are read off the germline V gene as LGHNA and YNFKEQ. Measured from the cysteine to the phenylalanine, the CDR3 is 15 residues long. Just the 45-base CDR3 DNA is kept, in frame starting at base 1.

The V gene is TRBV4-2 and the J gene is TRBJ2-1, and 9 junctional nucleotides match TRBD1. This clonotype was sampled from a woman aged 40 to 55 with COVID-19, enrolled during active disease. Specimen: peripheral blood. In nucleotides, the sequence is TGTGCCAGCAGCCCAGGGACAGGGAGATCCAATGAGCAGTTCTTC. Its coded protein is CASSPGTGRSNEQFF.